The sequence of this T cell receptor (beta chain) was determined in a study of blood T cell repertoires in COVID-19. As for the study in general: COVID-19 samples, acute and convalescent, were from the United States, Italy and Spain. Sample material is recorded as cDNA or gDNA derived from T cells, B-cell-depleted T cells, or PBMCs.

Authors' processing steps: Estimates of nucleated cell counts were drawn from the amplification of reference gene primers. Clones were sequenced by immunoSEQ multiplex PCR, and TCRdb holds only the in-frame ones, with some missing. That table supplies the V and J calls and clone size; D and trimming were determined from the DNA. The data show over 150,000 clones, around 90% seen once. Germline CDR1 is SGHRS and CDR2 is YFSETQ. This CDR3 has 14 residues. V lost 7 bases and J 4 bases, leaving 14 bases between the germline ends. The sample was peripheral blood. This TCR came from a man aged 50 to 59 with acute or convalescent COVID-19. The chain employs TRBV5-1 and TRBJ2-2; D may be TRBD2 (7 bases). The CDR3 spells CASGGGRLTGELFF. CDR3 in DNA: TGCGCCAGCGGGGGCGGGAGACTCACCGGGGAGCTGTTTTTT.